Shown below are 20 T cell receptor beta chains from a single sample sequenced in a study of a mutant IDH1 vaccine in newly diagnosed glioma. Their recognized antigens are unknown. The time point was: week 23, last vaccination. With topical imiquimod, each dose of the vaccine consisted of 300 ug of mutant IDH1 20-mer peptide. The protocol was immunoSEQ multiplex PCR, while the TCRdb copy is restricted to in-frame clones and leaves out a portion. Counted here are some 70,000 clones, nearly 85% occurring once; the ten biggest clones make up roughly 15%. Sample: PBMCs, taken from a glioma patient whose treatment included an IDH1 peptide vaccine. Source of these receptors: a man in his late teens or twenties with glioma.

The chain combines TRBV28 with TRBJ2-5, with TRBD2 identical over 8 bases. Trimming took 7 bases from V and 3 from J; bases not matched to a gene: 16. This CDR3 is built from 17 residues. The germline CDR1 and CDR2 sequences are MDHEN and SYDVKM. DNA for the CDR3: TGTGCCAGCACCACCCCGGGAGGGTTGGGTGAAGAAGAGACCCAGTACTTC. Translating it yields CASTTPGGLGEEETQYF.

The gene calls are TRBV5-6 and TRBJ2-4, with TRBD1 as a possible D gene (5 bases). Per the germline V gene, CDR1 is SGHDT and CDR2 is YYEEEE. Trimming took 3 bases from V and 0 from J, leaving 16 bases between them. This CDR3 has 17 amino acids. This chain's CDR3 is CASSSTPAGLAKNIQYF. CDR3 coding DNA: TGTGCCAGCAGCTCTACCCCCGCAGGGTTAGCCAAAAACATTCAGTACTTC. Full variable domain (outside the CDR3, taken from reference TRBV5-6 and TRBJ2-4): DAGVTQSPTHLIKTRGQQVTLRCSPKSGHDTVSWYQQALGQGPQFIFQYYEEEERQRGNFPDRFSGHQFPNYSSELNVNALLLGDSALYLCASSSTPAGLAKNIQYFGAGTRLSVL.

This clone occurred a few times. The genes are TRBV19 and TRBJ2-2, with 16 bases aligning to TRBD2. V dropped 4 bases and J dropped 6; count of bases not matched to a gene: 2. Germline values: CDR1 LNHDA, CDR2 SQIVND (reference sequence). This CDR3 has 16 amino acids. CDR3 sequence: CASSKGLAGGSGELFF. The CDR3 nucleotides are TGTGCCAGTAGTAAGGGACTAGCGGGGGGGTCCGGGGAGCTGTTTTTT.

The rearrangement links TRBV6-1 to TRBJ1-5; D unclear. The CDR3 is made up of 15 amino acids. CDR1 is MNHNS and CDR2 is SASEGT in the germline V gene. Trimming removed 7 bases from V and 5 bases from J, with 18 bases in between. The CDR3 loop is CASKRVGSGDQPQHF. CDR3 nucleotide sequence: TGTGCCAGCAAGCGAGTAGGGAGCGGAGATCAGCCCCAGCATTTT.

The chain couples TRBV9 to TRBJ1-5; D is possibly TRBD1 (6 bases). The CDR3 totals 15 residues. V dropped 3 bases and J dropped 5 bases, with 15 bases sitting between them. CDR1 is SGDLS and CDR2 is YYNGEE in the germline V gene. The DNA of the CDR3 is TGTGCCAGCAGCGCGAGGGGGGACGGTTATCAGCCCCAGCATTTT. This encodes CASSARGDGYQPQHF.

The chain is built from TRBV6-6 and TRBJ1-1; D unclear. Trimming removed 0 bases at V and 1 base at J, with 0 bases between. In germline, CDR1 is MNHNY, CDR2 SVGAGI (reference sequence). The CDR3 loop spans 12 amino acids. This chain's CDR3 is CASSYSNTEAFF. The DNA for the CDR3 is TGTGCCAGCAGTTACTCGAACACTGAAGCTTTCTTT.

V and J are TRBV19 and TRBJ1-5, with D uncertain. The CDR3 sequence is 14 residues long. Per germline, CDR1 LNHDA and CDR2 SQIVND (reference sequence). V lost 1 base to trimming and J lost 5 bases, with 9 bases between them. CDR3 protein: CASSIGGLYQPQHF. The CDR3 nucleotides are TGTGCCAGTAGTATAGGCGGTTTGTATCAGCCCCAGCATTTT.

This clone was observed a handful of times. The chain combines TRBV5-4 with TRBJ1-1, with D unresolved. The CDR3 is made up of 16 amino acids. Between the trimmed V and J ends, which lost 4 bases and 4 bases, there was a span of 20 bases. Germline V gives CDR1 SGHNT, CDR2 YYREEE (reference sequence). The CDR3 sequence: CASSLAVGWTSTEAFF. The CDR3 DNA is TGTGCCAGCAGCCTAGCCGTCGGGTGGACGAGCACTGAAGCTTTCTTT.

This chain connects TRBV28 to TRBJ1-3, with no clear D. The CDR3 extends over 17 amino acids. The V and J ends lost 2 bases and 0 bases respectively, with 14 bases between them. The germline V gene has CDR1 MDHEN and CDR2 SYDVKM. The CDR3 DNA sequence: TGTGCCAGCAGTTTACCCTCTCCTTGGCGCTCTGGAAACACCATATATTTT. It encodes CASSLPSPWRSGNTIYF.

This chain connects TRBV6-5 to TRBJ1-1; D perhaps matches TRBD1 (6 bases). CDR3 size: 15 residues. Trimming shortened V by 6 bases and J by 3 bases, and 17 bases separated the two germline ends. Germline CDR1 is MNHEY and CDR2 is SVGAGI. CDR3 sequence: CASRGTTGMYTEAFF. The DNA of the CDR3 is TGTGCCAGCAGGGGGACAACAGGGATGTACACTGAAGCTTTCTTT.

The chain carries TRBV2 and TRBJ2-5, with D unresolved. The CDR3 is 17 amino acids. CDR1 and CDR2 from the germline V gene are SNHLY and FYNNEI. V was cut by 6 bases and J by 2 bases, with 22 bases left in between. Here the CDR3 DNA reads TGTGCCAGCAGAGAGACCCCCTTTCCCGGTGGGCAAGAGACCCAGTACTTC. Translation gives CASRETPFPGGQETQYF.

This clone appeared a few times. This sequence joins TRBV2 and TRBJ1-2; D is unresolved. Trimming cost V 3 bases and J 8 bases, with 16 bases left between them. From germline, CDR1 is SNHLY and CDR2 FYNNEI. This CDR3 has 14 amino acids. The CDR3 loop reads CASSEGQAIGGYTF. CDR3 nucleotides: TGTGCCAGCAGTGAGGGTCAGGCAATCGGAGGCTACACCTTC.

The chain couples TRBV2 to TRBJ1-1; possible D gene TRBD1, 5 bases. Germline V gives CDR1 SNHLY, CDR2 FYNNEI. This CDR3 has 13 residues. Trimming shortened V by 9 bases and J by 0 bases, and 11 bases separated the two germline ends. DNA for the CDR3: TGTGCCAGAGGGACCCAAATGAACACTGAAGCTTTCTTT. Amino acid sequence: CARGTQMNTEAFF. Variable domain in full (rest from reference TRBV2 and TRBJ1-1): EPEVTQTPSHQVTQMGQEVILRCVPISNHLYFYWYRQILGQKVEFLVSFYNNEISEKSEIFDDQFSVERPDGSNFTLKIRSTKLEDSAMYFCARGTQMNTEAFFGQGTRLTVV.

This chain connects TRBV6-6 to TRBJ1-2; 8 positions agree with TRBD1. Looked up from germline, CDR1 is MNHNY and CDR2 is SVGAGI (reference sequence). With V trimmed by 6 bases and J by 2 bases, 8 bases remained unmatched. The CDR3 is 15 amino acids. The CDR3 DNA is TGTGCCAGCAGCGGCGGGACAGGTGACAACTATGGCTACACCTTC. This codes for CASSGGTGDNYGYTF.

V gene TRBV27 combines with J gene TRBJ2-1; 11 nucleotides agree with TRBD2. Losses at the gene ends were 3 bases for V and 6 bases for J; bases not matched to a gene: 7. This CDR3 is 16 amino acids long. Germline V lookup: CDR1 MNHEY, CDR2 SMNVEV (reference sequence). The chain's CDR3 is CASSLVLAGGTNEQFF. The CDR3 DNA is TGTGCCAGCAGTTTGGTTCTAGCGGGGGGTACCAATGAGCAGTTCTTC.

In DNA form, the CDR3 reads TGTGCCAGCAGCCCTAGGGGACCCCGAACGACTGAAGCTTTCTTT. Residues: CASSPRGPRTTEAFF. The genes are TRBV7-8 and TRBJ1-1, with D possibly being TRBD1 (5 bases). The CDR3 sequence is 15 residues long. Germline CDR1 SGHVS, CDR2 FQNEAQ. Trimming pared 5 bases from V and 5 bases from J, leaving 18 bases between.

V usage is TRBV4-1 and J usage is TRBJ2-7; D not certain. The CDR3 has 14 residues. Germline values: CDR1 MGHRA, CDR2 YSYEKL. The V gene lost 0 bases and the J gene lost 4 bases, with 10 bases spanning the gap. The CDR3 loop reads CASSQDPTIYEQYF. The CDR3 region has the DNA TGCGCCAGCAGCCAAGATCCCACAATATACGAGCAGTACTTC.

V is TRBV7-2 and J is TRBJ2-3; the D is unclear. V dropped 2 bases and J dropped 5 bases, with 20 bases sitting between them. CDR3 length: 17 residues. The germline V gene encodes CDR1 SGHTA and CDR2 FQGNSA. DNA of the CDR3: TGTGCCAGCAGCTTACTGGGTGGGCCCCCCGCAGAAGATACGCAGTATTTT. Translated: CASSLLGGPPAEDTQYF.

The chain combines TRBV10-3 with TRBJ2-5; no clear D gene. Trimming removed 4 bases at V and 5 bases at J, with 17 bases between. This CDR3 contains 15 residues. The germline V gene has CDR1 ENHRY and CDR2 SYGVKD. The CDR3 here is CAISGSNEIRETQYF. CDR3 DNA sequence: TGTGCCATCAGTGGCAGCAACGAGATTCGGGAGACCCAGTACTTC.

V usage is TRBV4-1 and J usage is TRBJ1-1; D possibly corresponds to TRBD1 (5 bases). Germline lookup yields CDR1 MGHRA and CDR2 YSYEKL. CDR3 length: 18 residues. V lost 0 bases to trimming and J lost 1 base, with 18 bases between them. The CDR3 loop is CASSQDVVGLPSNTEAFF. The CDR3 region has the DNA TGCGCCAGCAGCCAAGATGTCGTGGGACTCCCTTCGAACACTGAAGCTTTCTTT.